This passage covers 7 T cell receptor beta chains from one sample sequenced in a study of blood T cell repertoires in COVID-19. The repertoire was sequenced with immunoSEQ multiplex PCR; TCRdb's copy has only in-frame clones and lacks some. The sample holds 130,000 or so clones, about 91% seen once. The sample taken for sequencing was peripheral blood. Receptors originate from a woman aged 55-70 years with acute or convalescent COVID-19.

On this clone: The sample contains more than one DNA sequence encoding this CDR3. The rearrangement uses TRBV19 and TRBJ2-1; D gene uncertain. The CDR3 consists of 13 residues. Trimming took 3 bases from V and 5 from J, leaving 8 bases between them. Germline lookup yields CDR1 LNHDA and CDR2 SQIVND (reference sequence). The CDR3 reads CASSISQNNEQFF. In DNA, the CDR3 is TGTGCCAGTAGTATTTCACAGAACAATGAGCAGTTCTTC. Using reference TRBV19 and TRBJ2-1 for the parts outside the CDR3, the full variable domain is DGGITQSPKYLFRKEGQNVTLSCEQNLNHDAMYWYRQDPGQGLRLIYYSQIVNDFQKGDIAEGYSVSREKKESFPLTVTSAQKNPTAFYLCASSISQNNEQFFGPGTRLTVL.

The chain is built from TRBV11-2 and TRBJ1-1; D is uncertain. Germline values: CDR1 SGHAT, CDR2 FQNNGV. This CDR3 comprises 12 residues. The V end was cut by 3 bases, the J end by 1 base, with 3 bases between. CDR3 DNA: TGTGCCAGCAGCTTTCAGAACACTGAAGCTTTCTTT. It codes for CASSFQNTEAFF.

CDR3 bases: TGTGCCAGCAGCTTAGGACAGCTTGGGCACAATGAGCAGTTCTTC. It specifies CASSLGQLGHNEQFF. The V call is TRBV7-2, the J call TRBJ2-1; TRBD1 might be the D (5 bases). The germline V gene encodes CDR1 SGHTA and CDR2 FQGNSA. The CDR3 is made up of 15 amino acids. Trimming removed 1 base from V and 5 bases from J, with 12 bases in between.

Comment on this clone: Different DNA sequences within this sample yield the same CDR3. V is TRBV7-2 and J is TRBJ2-7; tentatively, D is TRBD1 (6 bases). Germline loops: CDR1 SGHTA, CDR2 FQGNSA. This CDR3 contains 14 residues. The V and J ends lost 5 bases and 2 bases respectively, with 13 bases between them. The DNA of the CDR3 is TGTGCCAGCAGCCTTGGGGGCCGCGCCTACGAGCAGTACTTC. Protein sequence: CASSLGGRAYEQYF. Filled out from reference TRBV7-2 and TRBJ2-7, the complete variable domain reads GAGVSQSPSNKVTEKGKDVELRCDPISGHTALYWYRQSLGQGLEFLIYFQGNSAPDKSGLPSDRFSAERTGGSVSTLTIQRTQQEDSAVYLCASSLGGRAYEQYFGPGTRLTVT.

The V and J genes are TRBV11-2 and TRBJ1-3; D remains unclear. The germline CDR1 and CDR2 sequences are SGHAT and FQNNGV. This CDR3 contains 15 residues. V lost 5 bases, J lost 3 bases, and 14 bases lay in between. CDR3 protein: CASSASVIYGNTIYF. CDR3 sequence (DNA): TGTGCCAGCAGCGCCTCGGTTATATATGGAAACACCATATATTTT. Variable domain in full (rest from reference TRBV11-2 and TRBJ1-3): EAGVAQSPRYKIIEKRQSVAFWCNPISGHATLYWYQQILGQGPKLLIQFQNNGVVDDSQLPKDRFSAERLKGVDSTLKIQPAKLEDSAVYLCASSASVIYGNTIYFGEGSWLTVV.

The rearrangement uses TRBV27 and TRBJ1-1; unclear D gene. The CDR3 extends over 13 amino acids. The germline V and J ends were trimmed by 5 bases and 4 bases, with 11 bases remaining between them. CDR1 is MNHEY, CDR2 SMNVEV, per germline (reference sequence). CDR3 DNA: TGTGCCAGCAGTCCGACCTGGAGCACTGAAGCTTTCTTT. Its protein product is CASSPTWSTEAFF.

This chain joins TRBV7-2 and TRBJ1-1; no reliable D call. Germline loops: CDR1 SGHTA, CDR2 FQGNSA. CDR3 length: 14 amino acids. The V end lost 3 bases, the J end lost 4 bases, and 12 bases lay between the germline ends. CDR3 coding DNA: TGTGCCAGCAGCTTTAGCGTCACCGCCACTGAAGCTTTCTTT. This codes for CASSFSVTATEAFF.